This TCR beta chain was profiled in a study of T cell changes during pregnancy in multiple sclerosis. The CDR3 covers 14 residues. Between the trimmed V and J ends, which lost 4 bases and 4 bases, there was a span of 13 bases. Germline V gene sequence: CDR1 LGHNA, CDR2 YSLEER. TCRdb's table, derived via immunoSEQ multiplex PCR, lists solely in-frame clones and lacks some. The sample lists about 65,000 clones, 92% occurring once. The material sequenced was CD8+ T cells from peripheral blood mononuclear cells, taken in the third trimester of pregnancy. V gene TRBV4-3 combines with J gene TRBJ1-1; D is uncertain. The clonotype comes from a female donor in good health, enrolled as a control in a pregnancy study. CDR3 sequence (DNA): TGCGCCAGCAGCCTCTCGGGTCGTAGCACTGAAGCTTTCTTT. This translates into CASSLSGRSTEAFF.